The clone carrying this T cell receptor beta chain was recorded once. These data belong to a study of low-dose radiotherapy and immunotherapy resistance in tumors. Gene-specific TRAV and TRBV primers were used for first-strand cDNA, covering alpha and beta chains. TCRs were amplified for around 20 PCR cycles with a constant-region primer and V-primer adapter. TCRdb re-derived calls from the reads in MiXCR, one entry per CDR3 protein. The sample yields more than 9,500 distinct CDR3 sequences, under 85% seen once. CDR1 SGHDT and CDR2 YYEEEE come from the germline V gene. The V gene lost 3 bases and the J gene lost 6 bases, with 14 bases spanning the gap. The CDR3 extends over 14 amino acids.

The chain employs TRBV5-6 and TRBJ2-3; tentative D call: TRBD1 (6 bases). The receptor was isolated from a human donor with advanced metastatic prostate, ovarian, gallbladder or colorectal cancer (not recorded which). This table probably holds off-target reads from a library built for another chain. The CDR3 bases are TGTGCCAGCAGCTATCGAGGGGGAAGTGATACGCAGTATTTT. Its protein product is CASSYRGGSDTQYF.